The 7 T cell receptor beta chains in this list originate from one sample, sequenced in a study of cytomegalovirus exposure and HLA in healthy donors. Method: immunoSEQ multiplex PCR; TCRdb's copy keeps in-frame clones and lacks some. The sample has 150,000 to 200,000 clones, about nine tenths seen once. The sample was PBMCs. Source of these receptors: a man aged 25-40 years in good health and CMV-seropositive.

The CDR3, as DNA: TGTGCCAGCAGCCAATATTCAGGGGAGGGCTATGGCTACACCTTC. It specifies CASSQYSGEGYGYTF. This chain links TRBV27 with TRBJ1-2; D is perhaps TRBD1 (6 bases). The CDR3 runs 15 residues. Trimming left V 6 bases short and J 4 bases short, with 18 bases between. Germline CDR1 reads MNHEY; CDR2 reads SMNVEV (reference sequence).

This rearrangement joins TRBV4-3 to TRBJ2-3, with D possibly TRBD2 on 5 matching bases. CDR3 length: 14 amino acids. CDR1 and CDR2 (germline): LGHNA, YSLEER. Deletions cut 6 bases from V and 3 bases from J, with 13 bases between. CDR3 nucleotides: TGCGCCAGCAGAAGCCGCCCGGGGACAGATACGCAGTATTTT. Its protein product is CASRSRPGTDTQYF.

J is TRBJ2-6 and V is TRBV28; unclear D gene. Trimming left V 2 bases short and J 0 bases short, with 5 bases between. The CDR3 is 15 amino acids. Per the germline V gene, CDR1 is MDHEN and CDR2 is SYDVKM. The CDR3 sequence: CASSLDRSGANVLTF. The CDR3 DNA sequence: TGTGCCAGCAGTTTAGATCGCTCTGGGGCCAACGTCCTGACTTTC. The complete variable domain, with remaining parts taken from reference TRBV28 and TRBJ2-6, reads DVKVTQSSRYLVKRTGEKVFLECVQDMDHENMFWYRQDPGLGLRLIYFSYDVKMKEKGDIPEGYSVSREKKERFSLILESASTNQTSMYLCASSLDRSGANVLTFGAGSRLTVL.

The CDR3 protein is CASSATNGIPYEQYF. DNA for the CDR3: TGTGCCAGCAGTGCAACGAACGGTATCCCCTACGAGCAGTACTTC. The chain links TRBV6-5 to TRBJ2-7; D not resolved. The CDR3 contains 15 residues. Per germline, CDR1 MNHEY and CDR2 SVGAGI. V was shortened by 5 bases and J by 2 bases, with 16 bases between the two germline ends.

The chain links TRBV5-6 to TRBJ1-2; D not certain. Germline lookup yields CDR1 SGHDT and CDR2 YYEEEE. The CDR3 extends over 14 amino acids. Trimming pared 0 bases from V and 6 bases from J, leaving 12 bases between. In nucleotides, the CDR3 is TGTGCCAGCAGCTTGGGTTGGGAGGGTGATGGCTACACCTTC. It codes for CASSLGWEGDGYTF. Based on the CDR3 plus reference TRBV5-6 and TRBJ1-2, the full variable domain is DAGVTQSPTHLIKTRGQQVTLRCSPKSGHDTVSWYQQALGQGPQFIFQYYEEEERQRGNFPDRFSGHQFPNYSSELNVNALLLGDSALYLCASSLGWEGDGYTFGSGTRLTVV.

This chain joins TRBV29-1 and TRBJ2-3; the D gene is possibly TRBD2 (6 bases). The CDR3 consists of 14 residues. Germline CDR1 reads SQVTM; CDR2 reads ANQGSEA. V lost 5 bases to trimming and J lost 0 bases, with 12 bases between them. CDR3: CSVLRGSSTDTQYF. In DNA, the CDR3 is TGCAGCGTTCTGCGGGGATCTAGCACAGATACGCAGTATTTT.

The chain combines TRBV6-1 with TRBJ2-7, with 12 bases matching TRBD2. The germline gives CDR1 MNHNS, CDR2 SASEGT. This CDR3 contains 15 residues. V lost 2 bases and J lost 3; bases outside the gene matches: 2. The CDR3 spells CASSEPGLAGYEQYF. In DNA form, the CDR3 reads TGTGCCAGCAGTGAACCGGGACTAGCGGGCTACGAGCAGTACTTC.